A selection of T cell receptor beta chains follows, all from one sample in a study of siplizumab effects on memory and regulatory T cells. Sequenced by immunoSEQ multiplex PCR; TCRdb stores in-frame clones only, minus some. The data hold over 65,000 clones, with 95% observed a single time. The sequencing sample was made of CD8+ T cells sorted from blood. These receptors came from a human donor in good health. CDR3s include the opening cysteine and the closing phenylalanine or tryptophan. D genes are given only for firm matches. The size of a clone is reported for some rows only, either as once, few or many, or as a class for expanded clones.

CDR3 protein: CASSQGQEPYEQYF
CDR3 DNA: TGTGCCAGCAGCCAAGGACAGGAGCCGTACGAGCAGTACTTC
clone size: -
D gene: -
J gene: TRBJ2-7
V gene: TRBV4-2

CDR3 protein: CAWSWARSSGNTIYF
CDR3 DNA: TGTGCTTGGTCGTGGGCCCGAAGCTCTGGAAACACCATATATTTT
clone size: -
D gene: -
J gene: TRBJ1-3
V gene: TRBV30

CDR3 protein: CASSDSAGYNEQFF
CDR3 DNA: TGCGCCAGTTCGGACTCCGCCGGCTACAATGAGCAGTTCTTC
clone size: -
D gene: -
J gene: TRBJ2-1
V gene: TRBV10-2

CDR3 protein: CASSLFTGSYEQYF
CDR3 DNA: TGTGCCAGCAGCTTGTTTACGGGCTCCTACGAGCAGTACTTC
clone size: -
D gene: -
J gene: TRBJ2-7
V gene: TRBV5-8

CDR3 protein: CASSQVNWGESYTQYF
CDR3 DNA: TGCGCCAGCAGCCAAGTTAATTGGGGAGAGTCCTATACGCAGTATTTT
clone size: -
D gene: -
J gene: TRBJ2-3
V gene: TRBV4-1

CDR3 protein: CASSPLPWGEEHGYTF
CDR3 DNA: TGTGCCAGCAGTCCCCTCCCTTGGGGGGAAGAGCATGGCTACACCTTC
clone size: -
D gene: -
J gene: TRBJ1-2
V gene: TRBV2

CDR3 protein: CSVEKDRGTGELFF
CDR3 DNA: TGCAGCGTTGAAAAGGACAGGGGTACCGGGGAGCTGTTTTTT
clone size: -
D gene: TRBD1
J gene: TRBJ2-2
V gene: TRBV29-1

CDR3 protein: CASSLPVGLAGPDTQYF
CDR3 DNA: TGTGCCAGCAGCCTTCCCGTGGGACTAGCGGGACCAGATACGCAGTATTTT
clone size: -
D gene: TRBD2
J gene: TRBJ2-3
V gene: TRBV9

CDR3 protein: CASSLGSGRASETDTQYF
CDR3 DNA: TGTGCCAGCAGCTTAGGTAGCGGGAGGGCCTCGGAGACAGATACGCAGTATTTT
clone size: -
D gene: TRBD2
J gene: TRBJ2-3
V gene: TRBV7-8

CDR3 protein: CASSPGPSGNYEQYF
CDR3 DNA: TGTGCCAGCAGCCCCGGGCCTAGCGGTAACTACGAGCAGTACTTC
clone size: once
D gene: TRBD2
J gene: TRBJ2-7
V gene: TRBV5-4

CDR3 protein: CASSFGTGLPQHF
CDR3 DNA: TGTGCCAGCAGCTTCGGGACAGGGTTGCCCCAGCATTTT
clone size: -
D gene: TRBD1
J gene: TRBJ1-5
V gene: TRBV7-2

CDR3 protein: CATSGYRGWLGEQYF
CDR3 DNA: TGTGCCACCAGCGGATATCGGGGTTGGCTAGGCGAGCAGTACTTC
clone size: -
D gene: -
J gene: TRBJ2-7
V gene: TRBV15

CDR3 protein: CASSQSGGGDTQYF
CDR3 DNA: TGTGCCAGCAGTCAAAGCGGGGGTGGAGATACGCAGTATTTT
clone size: -
D gene: TRBD2
J gene: TRBJ2-3
V gene: TRBV9

CDR3 protein: CASRENNNQPQHF
CDR3 DNA: TGCGCCAGCAGAGAAAATAACAATCAGCCCCAGCATTTT
clone size: -
D gene: -
J gene: TRBJ1-5
V gene: TRBV10-2

CDR3 protein: CASSADLYEQYF
CDR3 DNA: TGCGCCAGCAGTGCCGATCTGTACGAGCAGTACTTC
clone size: -
D gene: -
J gene: TRBJ2-7
V gene: TRBV10-2

CDR3 protein: CASSYQGLAPDGYTF
CDR3 DNA: TGTGCCAGCAGTTACCAGGGGTTGGCCCCTGATGGCTACACCTTC
clone size: -
D gene: -
J gene: TRBJ1-2
V gene: TRBV6-5

CDR3 protein: CASSHKSGGSSEQYF
CDR3 DNA: TGTGCCAGCAGCCACAAAAGTGGCGGGAGTTCCGAGCAGTACTTC
clone size: -
D gene: TRBD2
J gene: TRBJ2-7
V gene: TRBV7-9

CDR3 protein: CASSEGGIRTGRNNYGYTF
CDR3 DNA: TGTGCCAGCAGTGAAGGGGGGATACGGACAGGGAGAAATAACTATGGCTACACCTTC
clone size: -
D gene: TRBD1
J gene: TRBJ1-2
V gene: TRBV2

CDR3 protein: CASSQLGLKVETQYF
CDR3 DNA: TGCGCCAGCAGCCAATTGGGACTGAAGGTTGAGACCCAGTACTTC
clone size: -
D gene: -
J gene: TRBJ2-5
V gene: TRBV4-1

CDR3 protein: CASSDTRENEQYF
CDR3 DNA: TGTGCCAGCAGTGATACTAGGGAGAACGAGCAGTACTTC
clone size: -
D gene: -
J gene: TRBJ2-7
V gene: TRBV6-5

CDR3 protein: CASSQSGQINQETQYF
CDR3 DNA: TGCGCCAGCAGTCAATCGGGACAGATTAACCAAGAGACCCAGTACTTC
clone size: once
D gene: TRBD1
J gene: TRBJ2-5
V gene: TRBV23-1

CDR3 protein: CASSTRQLAKNIQYF
CDR3 DNA: TGTGCCAGCAGCACTCGACAGCTAGCCAAAAACATTCAGTACTTC
clone size: -
D gene: -
J gene: TRBJ2-4
V gene: TRBV27

CDR3 protein: CASSQEFTDYEQYF
CDR3 DNA: TGTGCCAGCAGCCAAGAATTCACGGACTACGAGCAGTACTTC
clone size: -
D gene: -
J gene: TRBJ2-7
V gene: TRBV4-2

CDR3 protein: CSVVGGLGTDTQYF
CDR3 DNA: TGCAGCGTTGTGGGGGGCCTTGGCACAGATACGCAGTATTTT
clone size: -
D gene: -
J gene: TRBJ2-3
V gene: TRBV29-1

CDR3 protein: CASSPNLTGTKYGYTF
CDR3 DNA: TGTGCCAGCTCACCAAATTTAACAGGGACTAAGTATGGCTACACCTTC
clone size: medium-sized
D gene: -
J gene: TRBJ1-2
V gene: TRBV18

CDR3 protein: CASSLAGVVPEQYF
CDR3 DNA: TGTGCCAGCAGCCTAGCGGGAGTAGTCCCCGAGCAGTACTTC
clone size: -
D gene: TRBD2
J gene: TRBJ2-7
V gene: TRBV7-8

CDR3 protein: CASSSGLAGGPGTGELFF
CDR3 DNA: TGTGCCAGCAGTTCTGGACTAGCGGGAGGGCCCGGGACCGGGGAGCTGTTTTTT
clone size: -
D gene: TRBD2
J gene: TRBJ2-2
V gene: TRBV28

CDR3 protein: CASSKVGNEQFF
CDR3 DNA: TGTGCCAGCAGCAAAGTGGGCAATGAGCAGTTCTTC
clone size: -
D gene: -
J gene: TRBJ2-1
V gene: TRBV21-1